This T cell receptor (beta chain) was recorded in a study of cytomegalovirus exposure and HLA in healthy donors. The overall study: A subsequent analysis reported that the 120 validation repertoires were produced on the same platform that had also been used for the 600 to 700 first-cohort repertoires. The study's findings and limits: Rare TCR sequences predominated, though certain public TCRs were found in many donors. The finding came from a later analysis; first-cohort TCR clusters tended to co-occur in the roughly 110 validation repertoires.

This clone was seen more than once but under ten times. Its antigen is currently unknown. Germline CDR1 is SNHLY and CDR2 is FYNNEI. This CDR3 region has 11 residues. Trimming took 4 bases from V and 5 from J, leaving 3 bases between them. The method was immunoSEQ multiplex PCR; TCRdb's version includes in-frame clones alone and lacks a portion of them. Of approximately 150,000 clones in the sample, about 88% were seen once. The chain links TRBV2 to TRBJ2-1; D is undetermined. The TCR sequence derives from a man younger than 35 in good health and CMV-seropositive. The sample consisted of PBMCs. For the CDR3, the DNA is TGTGCCAGCAGTGGGCACAATGAGCAGTTCTTC. Translated: CASSGHNEQFF.